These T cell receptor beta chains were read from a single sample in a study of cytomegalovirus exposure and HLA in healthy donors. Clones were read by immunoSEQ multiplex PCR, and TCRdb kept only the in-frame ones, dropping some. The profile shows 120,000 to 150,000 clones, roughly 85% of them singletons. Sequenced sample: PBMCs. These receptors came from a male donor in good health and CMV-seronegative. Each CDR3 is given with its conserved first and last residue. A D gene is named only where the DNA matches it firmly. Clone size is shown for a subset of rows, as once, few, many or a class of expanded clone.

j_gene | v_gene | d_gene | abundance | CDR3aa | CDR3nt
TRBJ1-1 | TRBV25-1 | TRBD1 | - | CASSDRDREAFF | TGTGCCAGCAGTGATCGGGACAGGGAAGCTTTCTTT
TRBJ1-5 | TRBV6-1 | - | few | CASSEAENQPQHF | TGTGCCAGCAGTGAAGCTGAGAATCAGCCCCAGCATTTT
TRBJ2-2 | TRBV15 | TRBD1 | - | CATSRDWARGRTGELFF | TGTGCCACCAGCAGAGATTGGGCCAGGGGGCGAACCGGGGAGCTGTTTTTT
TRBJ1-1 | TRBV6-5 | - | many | CASSYSMNTEAFF | TGTGCCAGCAGTTACTCCATGAACACTGAAGCTTTCTTT
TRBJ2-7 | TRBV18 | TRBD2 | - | CASSPRTSAYEQYF | TGTGCCAGCTCACCTAGGACTAGTGCGTACGAGCAGTACTTC
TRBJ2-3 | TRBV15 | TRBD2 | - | CATRGLAGVGLSTDTQYF | TGTGCCACCAGAGGACTAGCGGGAGTGGGGCTGAGCACAGATACGCAGTATTTT
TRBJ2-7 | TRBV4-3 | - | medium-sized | CASSQYRDISYEQYF | TGCGCCAGCAGCCAATACCGGGACATCTCCTACGAGCAGTACTTC
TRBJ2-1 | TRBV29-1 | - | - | CSVELPANEQFF | TGCAGCGTGGAACTCCCCGCGAATGAGCAGTTCTTC
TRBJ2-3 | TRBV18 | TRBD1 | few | CASSATGVGADTQYF | TGTGCCAGCTCAGCGACAGGGGTGGGCGCAGATACGCAGTATTTT
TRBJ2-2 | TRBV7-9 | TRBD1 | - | CASSLGQGTGELFF | TGTGCCAGCAGCCTGGGACAGGGTACCGGGGAGCTGTTTTTT
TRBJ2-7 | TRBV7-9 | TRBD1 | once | CASSLGFDRGVFHEQYF | TGTGCCAGCAGCTTAGGATTCGACAGGGGTGTTTTTCACGAGCAGTACTTC
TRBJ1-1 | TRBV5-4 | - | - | CASSLGHGNTEAFF | TGTGCCAGCAGCTTGGGCCACGGGAACACTGAAGCTTTCTTT
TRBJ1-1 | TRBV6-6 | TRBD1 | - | CASRLTGGWTEAFF | TGTGCCAGCAGGCTGACAGGGGGCTGGACTGAAGCTTTCTTT
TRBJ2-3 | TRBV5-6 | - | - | CASTNRGSRADTQYF | TGTGCCAGCACCAATAGGGGTAGTAGGGCAGATACGCAGTATTTT
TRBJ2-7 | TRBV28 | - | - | CASSREQTYEQYF | TGTGCCAGCAGCAGAGAACAGACCTACGAGCAGTACTTC
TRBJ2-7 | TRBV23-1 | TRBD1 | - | CASSQPESGQGYNEQYF | TGCGCCAGCAGTCAACCGGAATCGGGACAGGGGTACAACGAGCAGTACTTC
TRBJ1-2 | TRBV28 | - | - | CASFGGHGGYTF | TGTGCCAGCTTCGGGGGGCATGGTGGCTACACCTTC